These 27 T cell receptor beta chains share one sample of origin, sequenced in a study of T cell responses to AZD1222 COVID-19 vaccine. Measured with immunoSEQ multiplex PCR; TCRdb has only the in-frame clones, and not every one. The sample shows 150,000 to 200,000 clones, roughly 87% of them seen only once. Here the sequenced sample was peripheral blood, taken on day 0 of AZD1222 vaccination. All receptors derive from an adult in good health.

This chain links TRBV19 with TRBJ1-5; TRBD1 is a possible D gene (6 bases). Germline CDR1 reads LNHDA; CDR2 reads SQIVND (reference sequence). This CDR3 has 15 residues. V lost 11 bases to trimming and J lost 4 bases, with 21 bases between them. The DNA for the CDR3 is TGTGCCGTGGGTTATCTACAGGGTCGAAATCAGCCCCAGCATTTT. Translation gives CAVGYLQGRNQPQHF.

A few counts support this clone. The V and J genes are TRBV13 and TRBJ2-7; 8 positions agree with TRBD1. The CDR3 spans 15 residues. Germline loops: CDR1 PRHDT, CDR2 FYEKMQ (reference sequence). V was clipped by 3 bases and J by 2 bases; unmatched bases: 6. The CDR3 protein is CASSLGGQATYEQYF. For the CDR3, the DNA is TGTGCCAGCAGCTTGGGGGGACAGGCGACCTACGAGCAGTACTTC.

The V call is TRBV6-5, the J call TRBJ1-3; 7 bases align to TRBD1. This CDR3 is built from 15 residues. Germline V gene data show CDR1 as MNHEY and CDR2 as SVGAGI. Trimming took 6 bases from V and 2 from J; bases not matched to a gene: 7. CDR3 protein: CASRRETGTGNTIYF. The CDR3 DNA reads as TGTGCCAGCAGACGAGAGACAGGGACTGGAAACACCATATATTTT.

This clone appeared once. The V and J genes are TRBV28 and TRBJ1-5, with D unclear. The CDR3 length is 12 residues. Trimming pared 7 bases from V and 9 bases from J, leaving 13 bases between. CDR1 and CDR2 from the germline V gene are MDHEN and SYDVKM. The CDR3 region has the DNA TGTGCCAGCACCCCACTGTCGCGGCCCCAGCATTTT. Residues: CASTPLSRPQHF.

The genes are TRBV6-5 and TRBJ2-3; D might be TRBD2 (6 bases). CDR1 is MNHEY, CDR2 SVGAGI, per germline. Trimming removed 8 bases at V and 3 bases at J, with 18 bases between. The CDR3 has 15 amino acids. CDR3: CASRDWGGPTDTQYF. The CDR3 coding sequence is TGTGCCAGCCGGGACTGGGGCGGACCGACAGATACGCAGTATTTT.

This clone was recorded once. V usage is TRBV2 and J usage is TRBJ1-2; tentative D call: TRBD1 (5 bases). The CDR3 runs to 12 residues. The germline CDR1 and CDR2 sequences are SNHLY and FYNNEI. The ends were cut back, 6 bases at V and 8 bases at J, with 13 bases in the middle. CDR3 protein: CASRGDRQGYTF. Written as DNA, the CDR3 is TGTGCCAGCAGGGGGGACCGGCAGGGCTACACCTTC.

A few counts support this clone. The V gene is TRBV14, the J gene TRBJ1-6; no clear D. V was shortened by 4 bases and J by 4 bases, with 5 bases between the two germline ends. Looked up from germline, CDR1 is SGHDN and CDR2 is FVKESK. The CDR3 spans 13 residues. CDR3 protein: CASSPEYNSPLHF. As DNA, the CDR3 is TGTGCCAGCAGCCCTGAATATAATTCACCCCTCCACTTT.

The chain links TRBV19 to TRBJ2-1; 12 bases align to TRBD2. V lost 8 bases to trimming and J lost 0 bases; unmatched junction nucleotides: 14. This CDR3 contains 19 residues. CDR1 is LNHDA, CDR2 SQIVND, per germline (reference sequence). Written as DNA, the CDR3 is TGTGCCAGTTCGAATTCGGGGCTAGCGGGAGGGAGCTCCTACAATGAGCAGTTCTTC. This translates into CASSNSGLAGGSSYNEQFF.

The rearrangement uses TRBV2 and TRBJ1-1; D perhaps matches TRBD1 (5 bases). With 6 bases removed from V and 4 bases from J, the gap between germline ends came to 18 bases. Germline CDR1 and CDR2: SNHLY and FYNNEI. This CDR3 contains 15 residues. The CDR3 reads CASSYTRGGTTEAFF. The CDR3, as DNA: TGTGCCAGCAGCTATACCCGGGGGGGAACCACTGAAGCTTTCTTT.

This chain joins TRBV18 and TRBJ1-3; 11 bases line up with TRBD1. The CDR3 has 18 residues. V gave up 3 bases and J gave up 6 bases; unmatched junction bases: 13. Germline lookup yields CDR1 KGHSH and CDR2 LQKENI. The CDR3 here is CASSPSLGQGDEENTIYF. CDR3 DNA: TGTGCCAGCTCACCTAGCCTGGGACAGGGGGATGAAGAAAACACCATATATTTT.

This clone is a singleton in its sample. J is TRBJ1-1 and V is TRBV19; TRBD1 aligns across 7 bases. CDR1 is LNHDA and CDR2 is SQIVND in the germline V gene (reference sequence). V was pared by 5 bases and J by 0 bases, with 6 bases of the junction left unmatched. The CDR3 extends over 15 amino acids. The CDR3 DNA follows: TGTGCCAGTAGTGAACGGGACAGTTTGAACACTGAAGCTTTCTTT. It is translated as CASSERDSLNTEAFF.

The sample holds one count of this clone. This chain joins TRBV4-1 and TRBJ1-4; 9 positions match TRBD1. The germline V gene has CDR1 MGHRA and CDR2 YSYEKL. V gave up 4 bases and J gave up 8 bases; unmatched junction bases: 5. This CDR3 is built from 14 residues. The CDR3, as DNA: TGCGCCAGCAGCCGCGGACAGGGGAGGGAAAAACTGTTTTTT. It codes for CASSRGQGREKLFF.

A word on this clone: An end of the junction does not agree with germline; a read error may underlie this. The chain links TRBV14 to TRBJ1-2; no firm D call. CDR1 is SGHDN, CDR2 FVKESK, per germline. This CDR3 spans 12 amino acids. CDR3 amino acids: CASSQDRLGLFF. The CDR3 bases are TGTGCCAGCAGCCAAGATCGATTAGGACTTTTCTTC.

This rearrangement joins TRBV19 to TRBJ2-2, with D unclear. The CDR3 consists of 14 residues. The germline V gene has CDR1 LNHDA and CDR2 SQIVND (reference sequence). V was shortened by 3 bases and J by 6 bases, with 11 bases between the two germline ends. CDR3 sequence reads: CASSIGVWAGELFF. CDR3 nucleotides: TGTGCCAGTAGTATTGGAGTCTGGGCCGGGGAGCTGTTTTTT.

This clone was detected once. The chain links TRBV28 to TRBJ1-1, with 7 bases identical to TRBD1. Losses at the gene ends were 6 bases for V and 5 bases for J; bases not matched to a gene: 9. The germline gives CDR1 MDHEN, CDR2 SYDVKM. The CDR3 is 14 residues long. In DNA, the CDR3 is TGTGCCAGCAGCCCGAAGGGGGCCGGGACTGAAGCTTTCTTT. Protein: CASSPKGAGTEAFF.

This clone is a singleton in its sample. The chain couples TRBV28 to TRBJ1-5; the match to TRBD1 covers 9 bases. With V trimmed by 2 bases and J by 6 bases, 5 bases remained unmatched. CDR3 size: 15 residues. Germline lookup yields CDR1 MDHEN and CDR2 SYDVKM. CDR3: CASSLIRQGVQPQHF. CDR3 sequence (DNA): TGTGCCAGCAGTTTAATAAGACAGGGGGTTCAGCCCCAGCATTTT.

The genes are TRBV11-2 and TRBJ1-1; D gene ambiguous. The CDR3 consists of 14 residues. Between the trimmed V and J ends, which lost 6 bases and 4 bases, there was a span of 15 bases. Germline V lookup: CDR1 SGHAT, CDR2 FQNNGV. CDR3 in DNA: TGTGCCAGCAGTCGGAATCGGATATTCACTGAAGCTTTCTTT. It codes for CASSRNRIFTEAFF.

In its sample, this clone was seen a few times. The chain recombines TRBV6-5 with TRBJ2-7, with D tentatively TRBD1 (6 bases). V dropped 6 bases and J dropped 6 bases, with 15 bases sitting between them. The CDR3 loop spans 13 amino acids. Per germline, CDR1 MNHEY and CDR2 SVGAGI. The DNA of the CDR3 is TGTGCCAGCAGCGTGGCGCAGGACAGCGAGCAGTACTTC. Translation gives CASSVAQDSEQYF.

This clone has only one observation. V usage is TRBV18 and J usage is TRBJ1-1; D is undetermined. Germline assignment: CDR1 KGHSH and CDR2 LQKENI. The V end was cut by 4 bases, the J end by 4 bases, with 16 bases between. CDR3 size: 15 residues. The CDR3 here is CASSRSRGEGTEAFF. The DNA of the CDR3 is TGTGCCAGCTCACGATCTCGCGGGGAAGGCACTGAAGCTTTCTTT.

The V call is TRBV9, the J call TRBJ1-2; 9 nucleotides align to TRBD1. Germline V gives CDR1 SGDLS, CDR2 YYNGEE. With V trimmed by 3 bases and J by 3 bases, 15 bases remained unmatched. CDR3 length: 18 residues. CDR3 sequence (DNA): TGTGCCAGCAGCGGAGAGGGGACAGGGCAAGGTCTTTACTATGGCTACACCTTC. It is translated as CASSGEGTGQGLYYGYTF.

The chain is built from TRBV5-4 and TRBJ2-6; the D is unclear. CDR3 size: 16 residues. CDR1 SGHNT and CDR2 YYREEE come from the germline V gene (reference sequence). V lost 2 bases and J 0 bases, leaving 9 bases between the germline ends. Here the CDR3 reads CASSLAGNSGANVLTF. For the CDR3, the DNA is TGTGCCAGCAGCTTAGCTGGGAACTCTGGGGCCAACGTCCTGACTTTC.

V usage is TRBV20-1 and J usage is TRBJ2-3; TRBD2 aligns across 8 bases. CDR3 length: 15 residues. CDR1 DFQATT and CDR2 SNEGSKA come from the germline V gene (reference sequence). V shed 3 bases, J shed 4 bases, and the junction held 9 bases outside the gene matches. CDR3 in amino acids: CSASKGLAGSDTQYF. The CDR3 nucleotides read TGCAGTGCTAGTAAGGGTCTAGCGGGCTCAGATACGCAGTATTTT.

This clone was detected only a few times. This chain links TRBV6-5 with TRBJ2-7; the match to TRBD1 covers 10 bases. CDR3 size: 14 residues. Germline V CDR1 and CDR2: MNHEY, SVGAGI. Trimming took 8 bases from V and 9 from J; bases not matched to a gene: 13. CDR3 bases: TGTGCCAGCCCTGGACAGGGGGGTTTTATACGGCAGTACTTC. Its protein product is CASPGQGGFIRQYF.

This chain connects TRBV28 to TRBJ1-2; weak D call: TRBD1 (5 bases). Germline V gives CDR1 MDHEN, CDR2 SYDVKM. The V and J ends lost 7 bases and 7 bases respectively, with 16 bases between them. The CDR3 contains 13 residues. CDR3 nucleotides: TGTGCCAGCACGGTCCCGCCCGGGGGTGGCTACACCTTC. It is translated as CASTVPPGGGYTF.

This chain links TRBV28 with TRBJ1-6; 11 positions match TRBD1. Germline-derived CDR1 and CDR2 are MDHEN and SYDVKM. V was pared by 7 bases and J by 9 bases, with 5 bases of the junction left unmatched. CDR3 size: 14 residues. Written as DNA, the CDR3 is TGTGCCAGCACCGGACAGGGGGCTACTTCACCCCTCCACTTT. This sequence encodes CASTGQGATSPLHF.

The chain employs TRBV3-1 (or the pseudogene TRBV3-2) and TRBJ2-5; weak D call: TRBD2 (5 bases). CDR3 length: 13 amino acids. Germline-derived CDR1 and CDR2 are LGHDT and YNNKEL (reference sequence). Trimming stripped 7 bases from V and 2 bases from J, with 11 bases between. For the CDR3, the DNA is TGTGCCAGCACCACAACGGGGCAAGAGACCCAGTACTTC. It translates to CASTTTGQETQYF.

The chain couples TRBV6-5 to TRBJ2-7; 14 nucleotides match TRBD2. The CDR3 sequence is 14 residues long. Germline V lookup: CDR1 MNHEY, CDR2 SVGAGI. The V gene end was trimmed by 4 bases and the J gene end by 6 bases; junction bases not matched to a gene: 2. As DNA, the CDR3 is TGTGCCAGCAGTTCGACTAGCGGGAGGGCCGAGCAGTACTTC. Encoded protein: CASSSTSGRAEQYF.